This TCR beta chain was found in a study of cytomegalovirus exposure and HLA in healthy donors. Study results and limitations: Data from an earlier analysis indicated that most TCR beta V segments were productive either about 90% or about 30% of the time.

Researchers ran the PCR with 60 Vbeta and 13 Jbeta primers. Sequenced by immunoSEQ multiplex PCR; TCRdb stores in-frame clones only, minus some. The sample lists more than 100,000 clones; around 63% were seen once. With respect to this clone: The antigen remains unidentified.

The origin of this receptor is a man aged 35-49 years in good health and CMV-seropositive. The specimen sequenced was PBMCs.

CDR3 sequence reads: CASSPGTGVNEQYF. The CDR3 DNA follows: TGTGCCAGCAGCCCGGGGACAGGGGTCAACGAGCAGTACTTC. This chain connects TRBV7-6 to TRBJ2-7; TRBD1 matches at 10 bases. Germline loops: CDR1 SGHVS, CDR2 FNYEAQ. The CDR3 loop spans 14 amino acids. V shed 5 bases, J shed 5 bases, and the junction held 6 bases outside the gene matches.